The sequence of this T cell receptor (beta chain) was determined in a study of cytomegalovirus exposure and HLA in healthy donors. PCR amplification relied on 60 Vbeta primers (plus 13 Jbeta primers). Clones were read by immunoSEQ multiplex PCR, and TCRdb kept only the in-frame ones, dropping some. The sample has about 65,000 clones; roughly 60% are singletons. The CDR3 contains 15 residues. V was cut by 3 bases and J by 0 bases, with 12 bases left in between. Germline CDR1 and CDR2: SGHNT and YENEEA. This chain links TRBV11-3 with TRBJ2-7; D is possibly TRBD1 (6 bases). The sample consisted of PBMCs. The sequence came from a man in his thirties or forties in good health and CMV-seronegative. Here the CDR3 DNA reads TGTGCCAGCAGCTTGGACAGAGACTTCTCCTACGAGCAGTACTTC. Its protein product is CASSLDRDFSYEQYF.